A single sample gave rise to the 25 T cell receptor beta chains below, sequenced in a study of blood T cell repertoires in COVID-19. Assay used: immunoSEQ multiplex PCR; TCRdb lists only in-frame clones, some missing. This sample has 140,000 to 150,000 clones, with approximately 89% found just once. Sequencing was performed on peripheral blood. Every receptor here comes from a human donor in a cohort sampled during active COVID-19.

The chain joins TRBV6-6 to TRBJ2-7; TRBD1 is a possible D gene (6 bases). Deletions cut 6 bases from V and 3 bases from J, with 12 bases between. The germline V gene encodes CDR1 MNHNY and CDR2 SVGAGI (reference sequence). The CDR3 is made up of 13 amino acids. This chain's CDR3 is CASRLTGIYEQYF. Written as DNA, the CDR3 is TGTGCCAGCAGACTTACAGGGATCTACGAGCAGTACTTC.

This chain joins TRBV15 and TRBJ1-1; TRBD1 is a possible D gene (5 bases). Germline assignment: CDR1 LNHNV and CDR2 YYDKDF (reference sequence). Trimming pared 5 bases from V and 7 bases from J, leaving 11 bases between. The CDR3 is 12 residues long. The CDR3 loop is CATSEDGHEAFF. CDR3 DNA: TGTGCCACCAGCGAGGACGGACATGAAGCTTTCTTT.

This sequence joins TRBV4-1 and TRBJ1-3; D perhaps matches TRBD1 (5 bases). Germline values: CDR1 MGHRA, CDR2 YSYEKL. CDR3 length equals 17 residues. Trimming shortened V by 0 bases and J by 1 base, and 13 bases separated the two germline ends. The CDR3 spells CASSQERGSGSGNTIYF. For the CDR3, the DNA is TGCGCCAGCAGCCAAGAGCGGGGATCAGGGTCTGGAAACACCATATATTTT.

The J gene is TRBJ2-6, the V gene TRBV9; D gene ambiguous. Germline V CDR1 and CDR2: SGDLS, YYNGEE. The CDR3 spans 16 residues. V shed 4 bases and J shed 0 bases, with 11 bases lying between them. CDR3 region: CASSQKGASGANVLTF. CDR3 coding DNA: TGTGCCAGCAGCCAGAAAGGAGCCTCTGGGGCCAACGTCCTGACTTTC.

The chain combines TRBV4-1 with TRBJ2-5; the D is unclear. CDR1 is MGHRA and CDR2 is YSYEKL in the germline V gene. The CDR3 is 14 amino acids. The ends were cut back, 0 bases at V and 5 bases at J, with 10 bases in the middle. CDR3 sequence reads: CASSQENRYETQYF. CDR3 nucleotides: TGCGCCAGCAGCCAAGAAAACAGATACGAGACCCAGTACTTC.

The rearrangement links TRBV9 to TRBJ2-1, with 8 nucleotides matching TRBD2. Germline V gene lookup returns CDR1 SGDLS and CDR2 YYNGEE. Trimming took 3 bases from V and 6 from J; bases not matched to a gene: 8. CDR3 length: 15 residues. This CDR3 is CASSAHPGGGNEQFF. In nucleotides, the CDR3 is TGTGCCAGCAGCGCCCACCCGGGAGGGGGCAATGAGCAGTTCTTC.

The chain couples TRBV10-2 to TRBJ2-3; TRBD2 agrees at 8 bases. Germline V CDR1 and CDR2: WSHSY, SAAADI. The V segment lost 8 bases and the J segment 3 bases; nucleotides outside the gene matches: 10. CDR3 length: 15 amino acids. CDR3 region: CASDGRGARTDTQYF. In DNA form, the CDR3 reads TGCGCCAGCGATGGGCGGGGGGCCCGTACAGATACGCAGTATTTT.

CDR3 in amino acids: CASSLGGTGAYEQYF. CDR3 in DNA: TGCGCCAGCAGCTTGGGAGGGACAGGGGCCTACGAGCAGTACTTC. The rearrangement links TRBV5-1 to TRBJ2-7, with 10 bases identical to TRBD1. CDR1 and CDR2 from the germline V gene are SGHRS and YFSETQ. The CDR3 is made up of 15 amino acids. The V segment lost 0 bases and the J segment 2 bases; nucleotides outside the gene matches: 2.

The rearrangement uses TRBV7-8 and TRBJ2-1, with D unresolved. Germline CDR1 and CDR2: SGHVS and FQNEAQ. The CDR3 spans 15 residues. Trimming cost V 1 base and J 1 base, with 8 bases left between them. The CDR3 DNA reads as TGTGCCAGCAGCTTAGAGAGGTTTTCCTACAATGAGCAGTTCTTC. It yields the protein CASSLERFSYNEQFF.

Only one count was recorded for this clone. The chain joins TRBV7-3 to TRBJ1-2, with TRBD1 identical over 9 bases. Germline V gene lookup returns CDR1 SGHTA and CDR2 FQGTGA. The CDR3 is 14 residues long. V shed 5 bases, J shed 4 bases, and the junction held 5 bases outside the gene matches. The CDR3 loop reads CASSPGQGFYGYTF. CDR3 in DNA: TGTGCCAGCAGCCCGGGACAGGGATTCTATGGCTACACCTTC.

A remark on this clone: Other DNA sequences in this specimen translate into the identical CDR3. This chain uses TRBV5-1 with TRBJ2-7; possible D gene TRBD1, 6 bases. CDR3 length equals 14 residues. In germline, CDR1 is SGHRS, CDR2 YFSETQ. V was shortened by 2 bases and J by 1 base, with 10 bases between the two germline ends. The CDR3 sequence is CASSLGGDSYEQYF. The CDR3 bases are TGCGCCAGCAGCTTAGGGGGAGATTCCTACGAGCAGTACTTC.

The gene calls are TRBV5-4 and TRBJ1-6; the D is unclear. Germline V gene data show CDR1 as SGHNT and CDR2 as YYREEE (reference sequence). V gave up 4 bases and J gave up 10 bases, with 15 bases separating them. This CDR3 spans 14 amino acids. CDR3 sequence reads: CASSPSPGGSPLHF. CDR3 nucleotide sequence: TGTGCCAGCAGCCCCAGTCCGGGTGGGTCACCCCTCCACTTT.

In this sample, this clone turned up once. A read error is possible here, since a much larger clone lies one base away. The rearrangement links TRBV3-1 (or the pseudogene TRBV3-2) to TRBJ2-7; TRBD1 might be the D (6 bases). V lost 4 bases and J lost 3, with 7 bases in between. Germline assignment: CDR1 LGHDT and CDR2 YNNKEL (reference sequence). The CDR3 contains 12 residues. CDR3 region: CASSPDSYEQYF. CDR3 DNA sequence: TGTGCCAGCAGCCCGGACAGCTACGAGCAGTACTTC.

V and J are TRBV20-1 and TRBJ2-5, with no clear D. The CDR3 is made up of 14 amino acids. Germline V CDR1 and CDR2: DFQATT, SNEGSKA (reference sequence). V was shortened by 3 bases and J by 7 bases, with 18 bases between the two germline ends. The CDR3 reads CSASPSPLIGTQYF. CDR3 DNA: TGCAGTGCTAGTCCGTCCCCGCTTATCGGGACCCAGTACTTC.

To note about this clone: Mismatch with germline at one junction end may stem from a read error. V is TRBV29-1 and J is TRBJ2-7, with D possibly matching TRBD2 (7 bases). There are 13 residues in the CDR3. Looked up from germline, CDR1 is SQVTM and CDR2 is ANQGSEA. CDR3 residues: CSVETGGSDEQYF. The CDR3, as DNA: TGCAGCGTTGAAACGGGGGGCTCCGACGAGCAGTACTTC.

The chain has TRBV19 and TRBJ1-3, with D possibly matching TRBD1 (6 bases). The V end was cut by 5 bases, the J end by 1 base, with 21 bases between. In germline, CDR1 is LNHDA, CDR2 SQIVND (reference sequence). The CDR3 is made up of 18 amino acids. The CDR3 loop is CASSSTPPGGPSGNTIYF. The CDR3 DNA sequence: TGTGCCAGTAGTTCAACCCCTCCGGGGGGCCCTTCTGGAAACACCATATATTTT.

This rearrangement joins TRBV5-1 to TRBJ1-1; no clear D. V gave up 0 bases and J gave up 2 bases, with 8 bases separating them. This CDR3 spans 14 amino acids. CDR1 SGHRS and CDR2 YFSETQ come from the germline V gene. As DNA, the CDR3 is TGCGCCAGCAGCTTGGGAACAGTCAACACTGAAGCTTTCTTT. This sequence encodes CASSLGTVNTEAFF.

The chain has TRBV5-6 and TRBJ1-1, with 9 nucleotides matching TRBD1. CDR1 and CDR2 (germline): SGHDT, YYEEEE. The CDR3 is 13 residues long. V gave up 0 bases and J gave up 11 bases; unmatched junction bases: 5. CDR3 loop: CASSLGDRADAFF. Written as DNA, the CDR3 is TGTGCCAGCAGCTTGGGGGACAGGGCGGACGCTTTCTTT.

This chain connects TRBV5-6 to TRBJ2-2; 9 bases are shared with TRBD1. J was trimmed by 6 bases and V by 4 bases; bases with no gene match: 10. CDR3 length: 16 amino acids. Germline V gene lookup returns CDR1 SGHDT and CDR2 YYEEEE. Written as DNA, the CDR3 is TGTGCCAGCAGCCGGGACAGGGCTGGATTGGCCGGGGAGCTGTTTTTT. Its protein is CASSRDRAGLAGELFF.

The rearrangement links TRBV29-1 to TRBJ1-2, with D possibly matching TRBD1 (6 bases). The CDR3 loop spans 11 amino acids. Germline V gene sequence: CDR1 SQVTM, CDR2 ANQGSEA. The V gene lost 7 bases and the J gene lost 2 bases, with 8 bases spanning the gap. This CDR3 is CSADRNYGYTF. DNA for the CDR3: TGCAGCGCGGACAGAAACTATGGCTACACCTTC.

The chain joins TRBV5-1 to TRBJ2-1; the D is unclear. The germline V gene encodes CDR1 SGHRS and CDR2 YFSETQ. V lost 2 bases to trimming and J lost 4 bases, with 4 bases between them. This CDR3 is built from 12 residues. This CDR3 reads CASSFNYNEQFF. In DNA, the CDR3 is TGCGCCAGCAGCTTCAATTACAATGAGCAGTTCTTC.

V usage is TRBV10-3 and J usage is TRBJ2-7, with D perhaps TRBD2 (6 bases). V was clipped by 5 bases and J by 6 bases, with 11 bases between them. The CDR3 has 12 residues. Germline values: CDR1 ENHRY, CDR2 SYGVKD. CDR3 sequence reads: CAISKTGVEQYF. CDR3 nucleotides: TGTGCCATCAGTAAAACGGGGGTCGAGCAGTACTTC.

This clone was counted a single time. CDR3 amino acids: CAWSDSYSYNSPLHF. The DNA for the CDR3 is TGTGCCTGGAGTGACTCGTACTCCTATAATTCACCCCTCCACTTT. The chain uses TRBV30 and TRBJ1-6; unclear D gene. In germline, CDR1 is GTSNPN, CDR2 SVGIG (reference sequence). The length of the CDR3 is 15 residues. Trimming removed 1 base from V and 0 bases from J, with 7 bases in between.

V gene TRBV21-1 combines with J gene TRBJ1-1; TRBD1, the table's D call, lacks a check against the DNA. TRBV21-1 represents a pseudogene. There are 16 residues in the CDR3. CDR3 nucleotide sequence: TGTGCCAGCAGCAAATGGACAGGGGGCAAGAACACTGAAGCTTTCTTT. It codes for CASSKWTGGKNTEAFF.

The chain couples TRBV5-4 to TRBJ2-7, with TRBD2 identical over 10 bases. The V gene end was trimmed by 4 bases and the J gene end by 2 bases; junction bases not matched to a gene: 6. Per germline, CDR1 SGHNT and CDR2 YYREEE (reference sequence). This CDR3 has 15 residues. DNA for the CDR3: TGTGCCAGCAGCGGGAGCGGGGGGGCCCCCTACGAGCAGTACTTC. Amino acid sequence: CASSGSGGAPYEQYF.